This T cell receptor beta chain emerged from a study of T cells in Graves' hyperthyroidism and ophthalmopathy. Study-level results: Onset of ophthalmopathy came a median roughly 6.4 months after the model predicted it. Blood also carried most thyroid clonotypes expanded above 0.001.

The authors obtained PBMCs from 9 to 10 ml of fresh peripheral blood. Amplification yielded TCR beta CDR3 regions, with RNA transcripts as the source. HTBI primers drove first-round RT-PCR of the TCR CDR3. TCRdb re-analysed the multiplex PCR reads in MiXCR, keeping a single row per CDR3 protein. The top ten hold around 17% of the sample, which has 400,000 to 500,000 distinct CDR3 sequences, under 15% seen once. V lost 2 bases, J lost 0 bases, and 11 bases lay in between. In germline, CDR1 is MNHEY, CDR2 SVGAGI. CDR3 length: 15 amino acids. This clonotype was found many times. As yet, its antigen is unknown.

This sequence joins TRBV6-5 and TRBJ2-7; no firm D call. The source of this sequence is a woman aged 18-35 years with Graves' hyperthyroidism. The sequenced sample was blood. The CDR3 DNA sequence: TGTGCCAGCAGTTACCTGGGAACCCGCTCCTACGAGCAGTACGTC. Translation gives CASSYLGTRSYEQYV.